This T cell receptor beta chain was recorded in a study of control samples from healthy donors and cancer patients. Trimming removed 3 bases from V and 0 bases from J, with 11 bases in between. This CDR3 is 15 amino acids long. Germline V gene sequence: CDR1 LGHNA, CDR2 YSLEER. The method was immunoSEQ multiplex PCR; TCRdb's version includes in-frame clones alone and lacks a portion of them. The sample totals 150,000 to 200,000 clones. The sequence derives from a woman in her 30s in good health. V is TRBV4-3 and J is TRBJ1-2; D unresolved. Input material: blood. The DNA of the CDR3 is TGCGCCAGCAGCCACGGGAGGGCGTCTAACTATGGCTACACCTTC. It codes for CASSHGRASNYGYTF.